A single count supports the clone carrying this T cell receptor beta chain. The germline CDR1 and CDR2 sequences are SNHLY and FYNNEI. V shed 7 bases and J shed 4 bases, with 14 bases lying between them. The CDR3 has 14 amino acids. The source of the sample is a study of blood T cell repertoires in COVID-19. Sequencing used immunoSEQ multiplex PCR; TCRdb keeps in-frame clones, though not all of them. Of 250,000 to 300,000 clones listed, 85% to 90% are singletons. The source is a woman between 55 and 75 years old in a cohort exposed to, infected with or recovered from COVID-19 (not recorded which). V usage is TRBV2 and J usage is TRBJ1-5, with a weak D call TRBD1 (6 bases). Material: PBMCs or T cells enriched from blood (not recorded which). The CDR3 DNA reads as TGTGCCAGCACGAAGGGGACACAGAATCAGCCCCAGCATTTT. Translated, it gives CASTKGTQNQPQHF.